Sequencing of this T cell receptor beta chain was carried out in a study of long-term antiretroviral therapy in people with HIV. Whole-study context: When the earliest samples were collected, ART was typically delayed until CD4 counts fell. Study-level points and caveats: Even long-term ART left TRB diversity below transplant donor controls, despite gains. HIV repertoires showed narrower CDR3 length ranges than controls.

Researchers ran immunoSEQ v3.0 at survey level. Clones were sequenced by immunoSEQ multiplex PCR, and TCRdb holds only the in-frame ones, with some missing. The table shows over 30,000 clones, with around 90% occurring only once. As to this clone: Its matching antigen is unknown.

Trimming stripped 2 bases from V and 2 bases from J, with 16 bases between. Looked up from germline, CDR1 is LNHDA and CDR2 is SQIVND (reference sequence). The CDR3 length is 17 residues. The source material was unsorted PBMCs, sampled 1.1 years after starting antiretroviral therapy. The sequence derives from a man aged 18-30 years with HIV. The chain carries TRBV19 and TRBJ1-3; tentative D call: TRBD1 (5 bases). The CDR3 DNA reads as TGTGCCAGTAGTATAAGTTATACAGGATCGGCTGGAAACACCATATATTTT. Encoded protein: CASSISYTGSAGNTIYF. The complete variable domain, with remaining parts taken from reference TRBV19 and TRBJ1-3, reads DGGITQSPKYLFRKEGQNVTLSCEQNLNHDAMYWYRQDPGQGLRLIYYSQIVNDFQKGDIAEGYSVSREKKESFPLTVTSAQKNPTAFYLCASSISYTGSAGNTIYFGEGSWLTVV.